The entry below gives a single T cell receptor beta chain sequence along with its context. The sample belongs to a study of blood T cell repertoires in COVID-19. Background on the study: From the United States, Italy and Spain came samples of acute and convalescent COVID-19. T cells, B-cell-depleted T cells, or PBMCs supplied cDNA or gDNA.

The assay was immunoSEQ multiplex PCR, and TCRdb's table has in-frame clones only and misses some. The sample shows approximately 330,000 clones, around 92% of them seen only once. Participants were placed into cohorts based on the clinical history they reported. Symptom resolution, clearance, or two negative PCRs marked the recovered donors of Cohort 3. CDR1 SGHTA and CDR2 FQGTGA come from the germline V gene. The V gene lost 5 bases and the J gene lost 1 base, with 15 bases spanning the gap. This CDR3 has 16 residues. The chain carries TRBV7-3 and TRBJ2-1; D gene uncertain. The TCR originated in a woman aged 25 to 39 who had recovered from COVID-19. The specimen was PBMCs or T cells enriched from blood (not recorded which). The CDR3 protein is CASSLNGLGSYNEQFF. As DNA, the CDR3 is TGTGCCAGCAGCCTAAACGGGTTGGGTTCCTACAATGAGCAGTTCTTC. Looking up the rest from reference TRBV7-3 and TRBJ2-1 gives the full variable domain: GAGVSQTPSNKVTEKGKYVELRCDPISGHTALYWYRQSLGQGPEFLIYFQGTGAADDSGLPNDRFFAVRPEGSVSTLKIQRTERGDSAVYLCASSLNGLGSYNEQFFGPGTRLTVL.